This TCR beta chain was sequenced for a study of cytomegalovirus exposure and HLA in healthy donors. Findings of the study overall: In vitro testing confirmed three CMV-associated chains as specific for CMV antigens. Common viral pathogens were later found to be apparently linked to several of the most significant clusters. The dataset shows that most TCR sequences were rare, while some public TCRs occurred in many donors. Most TCR beta V segments were productive about 87% or about 30% of the time in an earlier analysis.

This clone has a handful of counts. What it binds is not known. Germline loops: CDR1 LNHDA, CDR2 SQIVND (reference sequence). The length of the CDR3 is 14 residues. V lost 5 bases and J lost 5; bases outside the gene matches: 7. Primers included in the PCR were 60 Vbeta and 13 Jbeta primers. Assay: immunoSEQ multiplex PCR; the TCRdb copy retains only in-frame clones and omits some. The table has tens of thousands of clones, around four fifths seen once; the top ten hold around 6.4%. This clonotype was sampled from a woman aged 45-65 years in good health and CMV-seropositive. The gene calls are TRBV19 and TRBJ1-1; 8 bases match TRBD1. Sequenced material: PBMCs. The CDR3 DNA follows: TGTGCCAGTAGTCCTTGGGACAGGCGGACTGAAGCTTTCTTT. It yields the protein CASSPWDRRTEAFF. The whole variable domain, filled in from reference TRBV19 and TRBJ1-1, reads DGGITQSPKYLFRKEGQNVTLSCEQNLNHDAMYWYRQDPGQGLRLIYYSQIVNDFQKGDIAEGYSVSREKKESFPLTVTSAQKNPTAFYLCASSPWDRRTEAFFGQGTRLTVV.